This TCR beta chain is from a study of blood T cell repertoires in COVID-19 (dated by TCRdb to 2018 to 2021). In the study overall: Samples covering the acute and convalescent phases of COVID-19 were provided by collaborators in the United States, Italy and Spain. Nearly every sample came with metadata listing a de-identified subject ID, COVID-19 status, age in years and sex. Samples came from the ongoing ImmuneRACE study (first 160 participants) plus 1,254 subjects from 6 global collaborators. The dataset comprised deeply sampled blood TCRbeta repertoires from subjects exposed to, actively infected with, or recovered from COVID-19. Where available, HLA class I and class II types were obtained from metadata supplied by the sample provider rather than from assay-based typing. The material from the prospective study consisted of cDNA or gDNA derived from T cells, B-cell-depleted T cells, or PBMCs. A freely available public database, intended as a resource for researchers studying the immune response to SARS-CoV-2, is where the repertoires were released.

As regards this clone: The clone's antigen remains unknown. No base quality values were provided; no much bigger clone lies one nucleotide off.

Whole blood was collected in K2EDTA tubes by collaborating institutions according to the institutions' own protocols. For TCRbeta analysis, collaborators shipped samples in one of three forms: frozen whole blood, isolated PBMCs, or DNA extracted from either of those sample types. The immunoSEQ Assay, a bias-controlled multiplex PCR, was used to amplify TCRbeta CDR3 regions from genomic DNA. Per the original workflow: The number of nucleated cells in each sample was estimated from the amplification of reference gene primers within the assay. To quantify the absolute abundance of each unique TCRbeta CDR3 rearrangement, sequence reads were collapsed and filtered. Productive Simpson clonality was computed per sample as the square root of Simpson's diversity index over productive rearrangements. The immuneACCESS repertoire file appears here via TCRdb, limited to in-frame rearrangements. These files lack a portion of the clones; in checked studies, under half of the deficit traces to unresolved V genes, and the cause of the others is not known. From that table come the V and J calls and clone size; the DNA was used to work out D and trimming. The sample includes about 190,000 clones, with roughly 80% observed a single time. In total, the top ten clones hold approximately 13% of the sample.

Overall results and qualifications from the work: Clinical and demographic metadata were provided uncurated, with the amount varying by source and participant.

Per the germline V gene (reference sequence), LNHDA is the CDR1 and SQIVND is the CDR2. A distance of 16 bases separates the germline ends of V and J, which lose 7 bases and 5 bases respectively. Including the terminal cysteine and phenylalanine, the CDR3 comprises 14 residues. Kept here is only the CDR3 DNA, which spans 42 bases and is read in frame from base 1. The sample consisted of peripheral blood. The receptor comes from a woman in her fifties or sixties with acute or convalescent COVID-19. The rearrangement combines TRBV19 with TRBJ2-3; the D gene cannot be named for sure. The CDR3 has the sequence CASTAGGSGDTQYF. The DNA sequence is TGTGCCAGTACCGCTGGTGGGTCGGGAGATACGCAGTATTTT.